The 23 T cell receptor beta chains in this list originate from one sample, sequenced in a study of shared clonotypes between healthy human individuals. CD45RO-negative, CCR7-selected cells formed the naive CD8 fraction, which excluded terminally differentiated effector memory CD45RA+ cells. Method: immunoSEQ multiplex PCR; TCRdb's copy keeps in-frame clones and lacks some. The sample includes about 2,200,000 clones, just over 90% of them seen just once. Input material: naive CD8+ T cells from PBMCs. These receptors all come from a man aged 18 to 29 in good health. Some clones in this sample may be carry-over from other donors' samples.

The J gene is TRBJ2-3, the V gene TRBV4-1; tentative D call: TRBD2 (6 bases). From germline, CDR1 is MGHRA and CDR2 YSYEKL. The germline V and J ends were trimmed by 4 bases and 1 base, with 15 bases remaining between them. The CDR3 loop spans 16 amino acids. CDR3 sequence reads: CASSPFAGRGTDTQYF. CDR3 DNA: TGCGCCAGCAGCCCTTTCGCGGGGAGAGGCACAGATACGCAGTATTTT.

The rearrangement links TRBV29-1 to TRBJ2-7; TRBD1 matches 11 bases. CDR1 is SQVTM, CDR2 ANQGSEA, per germline. V gave up 2 bases and J gave up 6 bases; unmatched junction bases: 6. The CDR3 spans 14 residues. CDR3 amino acids: CSVEPNGTGGEQYF. CDR3 bases: TGCAGCGTTGAACCAAACGGGACAGGGGGCGAGCAGTACTTC.

The V and J genes are TRBV9 and TRBJ2-3; 8 positions match TRBD2. From germline, CDR1 is SGDLS and CDR2 YYNGEE. Losses at the gene ends were 3 bases for V and 0 bases for J; bases not matched to a gene: 6. The CDR3 length is 16 residues. CDR3 coding DNA: TGTGCCAGCAGCGGTGGACTAGCAGCTAGCACAGATACGCAGTATTTT. Protein: CASSGGLAASTDTQYF.

This clone was seen a single time. CDR3 protein: CASTFPAGEQFF. The CDR3, as DNA: TGTGCCAGCACATTCCCGGCGGGTGAGCAGTTCTTC. The chain couples TRBV28 to TRBJ2-1, with a possible D match to TRBD2 (5 bases). The CDR3 is 12 amino acids. The germline V and J ends were trimmed by 7 bases and 9 bases, with 13 bases remaining between them. Germline V gives CDR1 MDHEN, CDR2 SYDVKM. Full variable domain (rest looked up from reference TRBV28 and TRBJ2-1): DVKVTQSSRYLVKRTGEKVFLECVQDMDHENMFWYRQDPGLGLRLIYFSYDVKMKEKGDIPEGYSVSREKKERFSLILESASTNQTSMYLCASTFPAGEQFFGPGTRLTVL.

The chain couples TRBV28 to TRBJ1-2; 7 positions agree with TRBD1. V dropped 3 bases and J dropped 8; count of bases not matched to a gene: 15. The V gene's germline CDR1 is MDHEN and CDR2 SYDVKM. The CDR3 length is 16 residues. In DNA form, the CDR3 reads TGTGCCAGCAGTTTTTGGGACAGAATACGTAGTGGAGGCTACACCTTC. Encoded protein: CASSFWDRIRSGGYTF.

With regard to this clone: It is unclear where the CDR3 begins or ends on the DNA, so no DNA is shown, and the CDR3 is as TCRdb lists it. The gene calls are TRBV27 and TRBJ2-2. In germline, CDR1 is MNHEY, CDR2 SMNVEV (reference sequence). The CDR3 spans 17 residues, counting both ends. CDR3 sequence reads: CASTFGPGWAPGGELFF.

The V gene is TRBV7-8, the J gene TRBJ1-4; D is perhaps TRBD1 (5 bases). The CDR3 is made up of 17 amino acids. Trimming took 4 bases from V and 0 from J, leaving 15 bases between them. Germline lookup yields CDR1 SGHVS and CDR2 FQNEAQ. CDR3: CASSSRQTVATNEKLFF. The CDR3 DNA reads TGTGCCAGCAGCTCCCGACAGACTGTTGCAACTAATGAAAAACTGTTTTTT. Together with reference TRBV7-8 and TRBJ1-4, the CDR3 gives the full variable domain: GAGVSQSPRYKVAKRGQDVALRCDPISGHVSLFWYQQALGQGPEFLTYFQNEAQLDKSGLPSDRFFAERPEGSVSTLKIQRTQQEDSAVYLCASSSRQTVATNEKLFFGSGTQLSVL.

V and J are TRBV10-1 and TRBJ2-7; 7 nucleotides align to TRBD1. The germline V gene has CDR1 WNHNN and CDR2 SYGVQD (reference sequence). The junction had 10 bases not matched to a gene; V was cut back by 5 bases and J by 3 bases. There are 15 residues in the CDR3. CDR3 residues: CASSPGTELDYEQYF. The CDR3 bases are TGCGCCAGCAGTCCCGGGACAGAATTAGACTACGAGCAGTACTTC.

J is TRBJ1-1 and V is TRBV5-1, with TRBD1 identical over 9 bases. The CDR3 runs 16 residues. J lost 0 bases, V lost 4 bases, and 7 bases had no gene match. Germline-derived CDR1 and CDR2 are SGHRS and YFSETQ. The CDR3 spells CASSLGTGRVNTEAFF. The CDR3, as DNA: TGCGCCAGCAGCCTCGGGACAGGGAGGGTGAACACTGAAGCTTTCTTT. The full variable domain, completed using reference TRBV5-1 and TRBJ1-1, is KAGVTQTPRYLIKTRGQQVTLSCSPISGHRSVSWYQQTPGQGLQFLFEYFSETQRNKGNFPGRFSGRQFSNSRSEMNVSTLELGDSALYLCASSLGTGRVNTEAFFGQGTRLTVV.

This clone was picked up a small number of times. The rearrangement links TRBV30 to TRBJ1-1; the D is unclear. The CDR3 is 13 amino acids. The ends were cut back, 5 bases at V and 0 bases at J, with 10 bases in the middle. The V gene's germline CDR1 is GTSNPN and CDR2 SVGIG (reference sequence). Written as DNA, the CDR3 is TGTGCCTGGGTCCTTGGCCTGAACACTGAAGCTTTCTTT. Amino acid sequence: CAWVLGLNTEAFF. The variable domain in full, completed from reference TRBV30 and TRBJ1-1, reads SQTIHQWPATLVQPVGSPLSLECTVEGTSNPNLYWYRQAAGRGLQLLFYSVGIGQISSEVPQNLSASRPQDRQFILSSKKLLLSDSGFYLCAWVLGLNTEAFFGQGTRLTVV.

This sequence joins TRBV11-2 and TRBJ1-3; tentative D call: TRBD1 (5 bases). The CDR3 consists of 17 residues. V was trimmed by 5 bases and J by 4 bases, leaving 21 bases between them. Germline assignment: CDR1 SGHAT and CDR2 FQNNGV. The CDR3, as DNA: TGTGCCAGCAGCCCAAACCCAGGGTCCCGTCGGGGAAACACCATATATTTT. It yields the protein CASSPNPGSRRGNTIYF.

The chain's CDR3 is CASSEWRTGANVLTF. For the CDR3, the DNA is TGTGCCAGCAGTGAATGGCGGACTGGGGCCAACGTCCTGACTTTC. V usage is TRBV2 and J usage is TRBJ2-6; D is uncertain. The germline V gene encodes CDR1 SNHLY and CDR2 FYNNEI. The CDR3 is made up of 15 amino acids. Trimming removed 2 bases at V and 2 bases at J, with 7 bases between. Full variable domain (missing parts from reference TRBV2 and TRBJ2-6): EPEVTQTPSHQVTQMGQEVILRCVPISNHLYFYWYRQILGQKVEFLVSFYNNEISEKSEIFDDQFSVERPDGSNFTLKIRSTKLEDSAMYFCASSEWRTGANVLTFGAGSRLTVL.

This chain joins TRBV5-4 and TRBJ2-7; 10 bases line up with TRBD1. J gave up 5 bases and V 2 bases, and 10 bases lay outside the gene matches. CDR3 length: 16 amino acids. CDR1 SGHNT and CDR2 YYREEE come from the germline V gene (reference sequence). The CDR3 loop is CASSFLPGQGFNEQYF. The CDR3 bases are TGTGCCAGCAGCTTTTTACCGGGACAGGGGTTCAACGAGCAGTACTTC.

The V call is TRBV10-3, the J call TRBJ2-3; D gene uncertain. CDR1 ENHRY and CDR2 SYGVKD come from the germline V gene. V shed 6 bases and J shed 1 base, with 11 bases lying between them. There are 14 residues in the CDR3. The CDR3 here is CAIRVRNRTDTQYF. CDR3 coding DNA: TGTGCCATCAGAGTCCGGAACCGCACAGATACGCAGTATTTT.

Only one count was recorded for this clone. The rearrangement joins TRBV18 to TRBJ1-3; 10 bases are shared with TRBD1. J was trimmed by 3 bases and V by 3 bases; bases with no gene match: 5. CDR3 length: 16 amino acids. The germline CDR1 and CDR2 sequences are KGHSH and LQKENI. The CDR3, as DNA: TGTGCCAGCTCACCCGAGACAGGGGGCTATGGAAACACCATATATTTT. Translated: CASSPETGGYGNTIYF.

This sequence joins TRBV29-1 and TRBJ2-2; D is undetermined. Trimming removed 4 bases at V and 6 bases at J, with 12 bases between. CDR3 length: 13 residues. Germline loops: CDR1 SQVTM, CDR2 ANQGSEA. The DNA for the CDR3 is TGCAGCGTTGTTCGCAGAGGAGCCGGGGAGCTGTTTTTT. It translates to CSVVRRGAGELFF.

In this sample, this clone turned up a few times. The identical CDR3 is also encoded by other nucleotide sequences in the sample. The V and J genes are TRBV29-1 and TRBJ2-1, with 7 positions matching TRBD2. CDR1 SQVTM and CDR2 ANQGSEA come from the germline V gene. V dropped 1 base and J dropped 0; count of bases not matched to a gene: 0. The CDR3 contains 14 residues. The CDR3 loop reads CSVEGGSSYNEQFF. Here the CDR3 DNA reads TGCAGCGTTGAAGGCGGGAGCTCCTACAATGAGCAGTTCTTC.

This clone was observed a single time. This chain uses TRBV12-5 with TRBJ1-3; D is possibly TRBD1 (5 bases). Per germline, CDR1 LGHNT and CDR2 FRNRAP. The CDR3 is 16 residues long. Trimming took off 5 bases at V and 0 bases at J, with 14 bases between the two ends. The CDR3, as DNA: TGTGCTAGTGGTCTGGGGGACCTTGCCTCTGGAAACACCATATATTTT. Translation gives CASGLGDLASGNTIYF.

The chain employs TRBV28 and TRBJ2-5; 9 bases line up with TRBD1. Per the germline V gene, CDR1 is MDHEN and CDR2 is SYDVKM. V lost 3 bases, J lost 5 bases, and 7 bases stayed unmatched. The CDR3 is 15 amino acids. CDR3 protein: CASSLVGTGRETQYF. CDR3 nucleotides: TGTGCCAGCAGTTTGGTTGGGACAGGGCGGGAGACCCAGTACTTC. Full variable domain (remainder filled in from reference TRBV28 and TRBJ2-5): DVKVTQSSRYLVKRTGEKVFLECVQDMDHENMFWYRQDPGLGLRLIYFSYDVKMKEKGDIPEGYSVSREKKERFSLILESASTNQTSMYLCASSLVGTGRETQYFGPGTRLLVL.

The V and J genes are TRBV5-1 and TRBJ2-7, with D possibly being TRBD2 (5 bases). The germline V gene has CDR1 SGHRS and CDR2 YFSETQ. Trimming stripped 5 bases from V and 0 bases from J, with 15 bases between. This CDR3 spans 15 amino acids. The CDR3, as DNA: TGCGCCAGCAGAAGTTTAGCGACCGGCTCCTACGAGCAGTACTTC. Translating it yields CASRSLATGSYEQYF.

The chain recombines TRBV6-5 with TRBJ2-2, with unresolved D. V lost 5 bases and J lost 9, with 10 bases in between. This CDR3 has 12 amino acids. CDR1 is MNHEY, CDR2 SVGAGI, per germline. CDR3 DNA: TGTGCCAGCAGTGGTGTGACCTGGGAGCTGTTTTTT. Translated: CASSGVTWELFF.

Notes on this clone: Within the sample, other DNA sequences also encode this same CDR3. This chain connects TRBV5-1 to TRBJ2-7, with D maybe TRBD1 (6 bases). The CDR3 is made up of 15 amino acids. V dropped 0 bases and J dropped 3 bases, with 13 bases sitting between them. CDR1 and CDR2 (germline): SGHRS, YFSETQ. DNA for the CDR3: TGCGCCAGCAGCTTGGGCCCCGGACAGAACTACGAGCAGTACTTC. It codes for CASSLGPGQNYEQYF. The full variable domain, its missing parts supplied by reference TRBV5-1 and TRBJ2-7, is KAGVTQTPRYLIKTRGQQVTLSCSPISGHRSVSWYQQTPGQGLQFLFEYFSETQRNKGNFPGRFSGRQFSNSRSEMNVSTLELGDSALYLCASSLGPGQNYEQYFGPGTRLTVT.

V usage is TRBV6-6 and J usage is TRBJ2-7, with a tentative D call TRBD1 (7 bases). Deletions cut 0 bases from V and 3 bases from J, with 12 bases between. This CDR3 contains 15 residues. Germline CDR1 reads MNHNY; CDR2 reads SVGAGI (reference sequence). In DNA form, the CDR3 reads TGTGCCAGCAGTTACTCAGGCGGGGACAGCTACGAGCAGTACTTC. Protein product: CASSYSGGDSYEQYF.